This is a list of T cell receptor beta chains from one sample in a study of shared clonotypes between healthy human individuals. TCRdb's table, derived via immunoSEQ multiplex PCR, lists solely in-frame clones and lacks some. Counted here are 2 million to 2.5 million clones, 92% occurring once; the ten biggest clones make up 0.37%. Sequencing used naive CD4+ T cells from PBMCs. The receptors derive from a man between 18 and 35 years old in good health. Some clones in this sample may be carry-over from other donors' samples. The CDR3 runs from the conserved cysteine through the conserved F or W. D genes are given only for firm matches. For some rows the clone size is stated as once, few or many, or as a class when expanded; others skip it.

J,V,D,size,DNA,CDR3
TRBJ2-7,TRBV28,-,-,TGTGCCAGCAGTTTTTCCAGGGGCCTTACCTACGAGCAGTACTTC,CASSFSRGLTYEQYF
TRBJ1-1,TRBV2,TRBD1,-,TGTGCCAGCGAGACAGGGCCGATACGAGCTTTCTTT,CASETGPIRAFF
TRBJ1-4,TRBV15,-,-,TGTGCCACCAGCAGAGATCCTGCGGGTACAACTAATGAAAAACTGTTTTTT,CATSRDPAGTTNEKLFF
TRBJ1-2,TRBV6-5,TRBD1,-,TGTGCCAGCAGTTACTCAGGGGGCTCTGGCTACACCTTC,CASSYSGGSGYTF
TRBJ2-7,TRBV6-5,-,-,TGTGCCAGCAGGATAAACAGGAGGGCCGCCTACGAGCAGTACTTC,CASRINRRAAYEQYF
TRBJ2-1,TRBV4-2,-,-,TGTGCCAGCAGCCAAGTTTATCACAATGAGCAGTTCTTC,CASSQVYHNEQFF
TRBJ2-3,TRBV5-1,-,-,TGCGCCAGCAGTATCGACAGACCTAGCACAGATACGCAGTATTTT,CASSIDRPSTDTQYF
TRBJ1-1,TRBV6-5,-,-,TGTGCCAGCAGTTACTCGGTCAAGAACACTGAAGCTTTCTTT,CASSYSVKNTEAFF
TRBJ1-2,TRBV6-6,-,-,TGTGCCAGCAGCCCCGCGGAGGGAGAATACGTGGATGGCTACACCTTC,CASSPAEGEYVDGYTF
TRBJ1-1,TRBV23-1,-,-,TGCGCCAGCAGTCACTATAGGGCTATGAACACTGAAGCTTTCTTT,CASSHYRAMNTEAFF
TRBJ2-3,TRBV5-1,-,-,TGCGCCAGCAGCTTAGGGGGGAGGGCCAGCACAGATACGCAGTATTTT,CASSLGGRASTDTQYF
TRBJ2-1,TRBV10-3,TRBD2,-,TGTGCCATCAAGACGGGACTAGCGGGGTACAATGAGCAGTTCTTC,CAIKTGLAGYNEQFF
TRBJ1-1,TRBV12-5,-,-,TGTGCTAGTGGCCTCTACATCAGCGGCAGAGGGAACACTGAAGCTTTCTTT,CASGLYISGRGNTEAFF
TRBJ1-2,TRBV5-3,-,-,TGTGCCAGAAGCTTGGTGGAGGATGGCTACACCTTC,CARSLVEDGYTF
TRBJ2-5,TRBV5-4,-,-,TGTGCCAGCAGTACACAAGAGACCCAGTACTTC,CASSTQETQYF
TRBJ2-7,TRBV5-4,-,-,TGTGCCAGCAGTCTTATGGGGGAGGACTCCTACGAGCAGTACTTC,CASSLMGEDSYEQYF
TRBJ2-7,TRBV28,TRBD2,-,TGTGCCAGCAGCCCCCCGAGACTAGCGGCTAAGATGAAGCAGTACTTC,CASSPPRLAAKMKQYF
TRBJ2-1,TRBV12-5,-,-,TGTGCTAGTGGTTTGAAGGTCCAACCACAGGGTCCGAAGCAGTTCTTC,CASGLKVQPQGPKQFF
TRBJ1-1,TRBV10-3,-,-,TGTGCCATCAGTGTCGGGGGAACTGAAGCTTTCTTT,CAISVGGTEAFF
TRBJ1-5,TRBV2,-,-,TGTGCCAGCGCCCGGTCTGGGGCTCAAGGCCAGCCCCAGCATTTT,CASARSGAQGQPQHF
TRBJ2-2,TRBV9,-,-,TGTGCCAGCAGCGTAAGGGACTCATGGGCCGGGGAGCTGTTTTTT,CASSVRDSWAGELFF
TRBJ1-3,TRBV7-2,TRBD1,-,TGTGCCAGCAGCGCGACAGGGGGCGAAAACACCATATATTTT,CASSATGGENTIYF
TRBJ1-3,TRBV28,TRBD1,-,TGTGCCAGCACTGAAACGGACAGGGGGGGGAACACCATATATTTT,CASTETDRGGNTIYF
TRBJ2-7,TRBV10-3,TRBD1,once,TGTGCCTCGAGACCGGGACAGGGGACCTACGAGCAGTACTTC,CASRPGQGTYEQYF